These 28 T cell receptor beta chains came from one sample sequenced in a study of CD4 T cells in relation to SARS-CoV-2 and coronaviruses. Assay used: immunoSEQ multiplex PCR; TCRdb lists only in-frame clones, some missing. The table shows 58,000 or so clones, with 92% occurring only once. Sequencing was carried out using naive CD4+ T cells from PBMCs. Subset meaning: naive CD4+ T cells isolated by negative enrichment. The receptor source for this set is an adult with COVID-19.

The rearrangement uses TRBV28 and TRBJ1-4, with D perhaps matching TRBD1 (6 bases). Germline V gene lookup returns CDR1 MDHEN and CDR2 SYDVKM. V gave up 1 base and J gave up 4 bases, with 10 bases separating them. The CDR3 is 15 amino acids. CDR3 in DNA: TGTGCCAGCAGTTTATCGGGGGCTCTTAATGAAAAACTGTTTTTT. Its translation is CASSLSGALNEKLFF.

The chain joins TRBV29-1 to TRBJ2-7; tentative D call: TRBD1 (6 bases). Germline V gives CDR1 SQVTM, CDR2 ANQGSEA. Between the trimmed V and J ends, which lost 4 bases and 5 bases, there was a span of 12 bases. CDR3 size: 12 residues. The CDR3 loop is CSVGNRVNEQYF. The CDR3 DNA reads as TGCAGCGTTGGTAACAGGGTTAACGAGCAGTACTTC.

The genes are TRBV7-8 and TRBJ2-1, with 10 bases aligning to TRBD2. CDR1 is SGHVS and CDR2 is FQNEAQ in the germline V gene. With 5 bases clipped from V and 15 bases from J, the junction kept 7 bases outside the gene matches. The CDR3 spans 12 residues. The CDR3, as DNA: TGTGCCAGCAGCCCTAGCGGGAGTGCTTTGTTCTTC. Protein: CASSPSGSALFF.

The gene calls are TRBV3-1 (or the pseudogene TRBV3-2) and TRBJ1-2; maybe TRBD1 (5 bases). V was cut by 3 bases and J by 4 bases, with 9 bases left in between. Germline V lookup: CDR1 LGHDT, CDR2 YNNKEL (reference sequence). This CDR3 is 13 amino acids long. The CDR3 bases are TGTGCCAGCAGCCAGACAGAGACCTATGGCTACACCTTC. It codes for CASSQTETYGYTF.

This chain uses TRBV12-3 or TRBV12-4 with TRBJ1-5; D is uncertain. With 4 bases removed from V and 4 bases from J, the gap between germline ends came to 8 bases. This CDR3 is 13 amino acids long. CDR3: CASSSARNQPQHF. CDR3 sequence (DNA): TGTGCCAGCAGTTCCGCCCGGAATCAGCCCCAGCATTTT.

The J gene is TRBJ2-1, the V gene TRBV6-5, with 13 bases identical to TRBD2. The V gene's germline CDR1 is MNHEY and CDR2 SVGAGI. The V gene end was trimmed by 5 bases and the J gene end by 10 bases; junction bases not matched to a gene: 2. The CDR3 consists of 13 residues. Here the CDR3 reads CASSRTSGGEQFF. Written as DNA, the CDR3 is TGTGCCAGCAGTCGGACTAGCGGGGGCGAGCAGTTCTTC.

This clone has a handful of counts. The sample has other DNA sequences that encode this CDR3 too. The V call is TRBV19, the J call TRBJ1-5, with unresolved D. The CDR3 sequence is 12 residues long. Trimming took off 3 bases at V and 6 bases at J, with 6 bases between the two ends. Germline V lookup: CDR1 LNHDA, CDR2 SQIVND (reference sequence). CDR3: CASSILGQPQHF. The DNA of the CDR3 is TGTGCCAGTAGTATTTTGGGTCAGCCCCAGCATTTT.

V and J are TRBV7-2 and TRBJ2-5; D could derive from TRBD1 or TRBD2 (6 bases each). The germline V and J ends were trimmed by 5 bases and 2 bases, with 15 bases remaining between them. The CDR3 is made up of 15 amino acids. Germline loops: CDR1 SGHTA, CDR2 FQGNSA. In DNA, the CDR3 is TGTGCCAGCAGCCGTGATCAGGGGAGGCAAGAGACCCAGTACTTC. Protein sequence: CASSRDQGRQETQYF.

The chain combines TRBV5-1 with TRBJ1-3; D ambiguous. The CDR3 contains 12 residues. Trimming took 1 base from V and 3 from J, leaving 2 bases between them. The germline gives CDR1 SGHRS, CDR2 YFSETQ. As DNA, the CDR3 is TGCGCCAGCAGCTTGTATGGAAACACCATATATTTT. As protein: CASSLYGNTIYF.

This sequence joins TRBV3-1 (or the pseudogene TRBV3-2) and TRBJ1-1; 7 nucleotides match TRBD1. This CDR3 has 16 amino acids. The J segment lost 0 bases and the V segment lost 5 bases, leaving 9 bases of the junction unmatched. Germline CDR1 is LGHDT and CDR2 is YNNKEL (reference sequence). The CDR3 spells CASSDYSGGLNTEAFF. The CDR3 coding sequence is TGTGCCAGCAGCGATTACTCAGGGGGTTTGAACACTGAAGCTTTCTTT.

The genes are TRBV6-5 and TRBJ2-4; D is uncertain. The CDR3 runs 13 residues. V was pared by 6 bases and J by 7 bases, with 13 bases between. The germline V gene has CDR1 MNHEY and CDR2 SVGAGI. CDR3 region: CASSPPLDNIQYF. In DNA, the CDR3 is TGTGCCAGCAGCCCGCCATTGGACAACATTCAGTACTTC.

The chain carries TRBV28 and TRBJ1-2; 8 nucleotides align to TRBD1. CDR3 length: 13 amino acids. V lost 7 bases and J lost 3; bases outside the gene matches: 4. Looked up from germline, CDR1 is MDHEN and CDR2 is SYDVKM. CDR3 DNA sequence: TGTGCCAGCAACAGGGGGATTGACTATGGCTACACCTTC. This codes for CASNRGIDYGYTF.

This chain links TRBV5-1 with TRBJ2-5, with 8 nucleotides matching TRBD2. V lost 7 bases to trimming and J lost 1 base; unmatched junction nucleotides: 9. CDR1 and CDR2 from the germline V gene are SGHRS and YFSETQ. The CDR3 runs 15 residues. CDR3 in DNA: TGCGCCAGCTATAACCCCGGGGGGGTCCAAGAGACCCAGTACTTC. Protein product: CASYNPGGVQETQYF.

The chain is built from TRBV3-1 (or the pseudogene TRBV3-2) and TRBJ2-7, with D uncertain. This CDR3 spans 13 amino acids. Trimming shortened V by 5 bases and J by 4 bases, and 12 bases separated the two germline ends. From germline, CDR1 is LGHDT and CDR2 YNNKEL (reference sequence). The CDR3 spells CASSINPQYEQYF. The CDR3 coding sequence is TGTGCCAGCAGCATCAATCCCCAGTACGAGCAGTACTTC.

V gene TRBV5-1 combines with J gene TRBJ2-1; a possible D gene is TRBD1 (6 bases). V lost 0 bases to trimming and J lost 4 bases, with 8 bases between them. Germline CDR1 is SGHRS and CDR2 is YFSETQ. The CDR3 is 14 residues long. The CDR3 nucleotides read TGCGCCAGCAGCTTGGGTCAGGGGTACAATGAGCAGTTCTTC. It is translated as CASSLGQGYNEQFF.

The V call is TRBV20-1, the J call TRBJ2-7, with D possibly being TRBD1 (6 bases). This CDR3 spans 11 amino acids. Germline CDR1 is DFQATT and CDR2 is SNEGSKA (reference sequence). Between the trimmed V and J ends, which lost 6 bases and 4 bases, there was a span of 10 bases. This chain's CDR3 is CSATTGYEQYF. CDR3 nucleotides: TGCAGTGCGACGACAGGATACGAGCAGTACTTC.

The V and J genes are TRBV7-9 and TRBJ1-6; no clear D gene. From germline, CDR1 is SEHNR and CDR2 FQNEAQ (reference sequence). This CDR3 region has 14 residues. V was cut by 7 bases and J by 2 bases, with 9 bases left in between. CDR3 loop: CASTPGAYNSPLHF. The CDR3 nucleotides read TGTGCCAGCACTCCCGGAGCCTATAATTCACCCCTCCACTTT.

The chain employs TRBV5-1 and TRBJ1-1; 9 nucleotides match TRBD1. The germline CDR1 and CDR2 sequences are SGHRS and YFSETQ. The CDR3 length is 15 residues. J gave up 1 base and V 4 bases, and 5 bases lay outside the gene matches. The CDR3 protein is CASSLGQGWNTEAFF. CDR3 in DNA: TGCGCCAGCAGCCTGGGACAGGGATGGAACACTGAAGCTTTCTTT.

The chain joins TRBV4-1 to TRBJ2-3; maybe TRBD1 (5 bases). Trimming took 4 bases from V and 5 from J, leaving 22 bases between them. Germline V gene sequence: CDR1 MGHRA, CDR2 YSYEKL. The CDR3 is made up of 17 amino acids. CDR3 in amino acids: CASSPESGSARRDTQYF. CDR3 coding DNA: TGCGCCAGCAGCCCTGAATCAGGGTCGGCCCGGAGAGATACGCAGTATTTT.

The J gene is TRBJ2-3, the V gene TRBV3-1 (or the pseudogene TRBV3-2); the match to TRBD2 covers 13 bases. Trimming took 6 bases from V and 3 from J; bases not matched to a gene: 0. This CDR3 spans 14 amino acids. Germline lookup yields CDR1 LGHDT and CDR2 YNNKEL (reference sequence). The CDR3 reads CASRGLAGTDTQYF. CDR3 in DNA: TGTGCCAGCAGGGGACTAGCGGGAACAGATACGCAGTATTTT.

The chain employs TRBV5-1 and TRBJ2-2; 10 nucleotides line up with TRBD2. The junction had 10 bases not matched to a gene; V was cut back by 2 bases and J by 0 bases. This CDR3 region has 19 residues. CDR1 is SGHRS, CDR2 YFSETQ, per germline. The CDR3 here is CASSLGTSVTLANTGELFF. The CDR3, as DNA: TGCGCCAGCAGCTTAGGGACTAGCGTCACTCTGGCGAACACCGGGGAGCTGTTTTTT.

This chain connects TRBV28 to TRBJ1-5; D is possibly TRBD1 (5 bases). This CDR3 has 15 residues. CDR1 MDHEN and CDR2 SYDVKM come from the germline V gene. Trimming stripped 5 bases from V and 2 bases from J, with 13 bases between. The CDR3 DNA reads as TGTGCCAGCAGTCTTCGGGGGGGAGGCAATCAGCCCCAGCATTTT. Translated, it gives CASSLRGGGNQPQHF.

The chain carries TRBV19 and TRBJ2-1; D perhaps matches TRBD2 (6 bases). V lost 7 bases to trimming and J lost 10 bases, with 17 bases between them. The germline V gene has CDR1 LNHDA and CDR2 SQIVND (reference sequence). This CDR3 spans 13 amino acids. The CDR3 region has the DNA TGTGCCAGTATCGATGGGTGGACTAACGAGCAGTTCTTC. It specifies CASIDGWTNEQFF.

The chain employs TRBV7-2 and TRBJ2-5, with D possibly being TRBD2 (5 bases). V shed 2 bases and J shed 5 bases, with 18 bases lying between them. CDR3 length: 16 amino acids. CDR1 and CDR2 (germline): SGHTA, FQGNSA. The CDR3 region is CASSLISRGGGETQYF. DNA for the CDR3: TGTGCCAGCAGCTTAATCTCCAGAGGAGGAGGCGAGACCCAGTACTTC.

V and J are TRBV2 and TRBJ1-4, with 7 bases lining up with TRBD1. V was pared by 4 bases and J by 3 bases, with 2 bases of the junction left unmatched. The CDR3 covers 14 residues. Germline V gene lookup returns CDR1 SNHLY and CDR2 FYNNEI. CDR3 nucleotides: TGTGCCAGCAGTGGGGACAGTCCTAATGAAAAACTGTTTTTT. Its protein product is CASSGDSPNEKLFF.

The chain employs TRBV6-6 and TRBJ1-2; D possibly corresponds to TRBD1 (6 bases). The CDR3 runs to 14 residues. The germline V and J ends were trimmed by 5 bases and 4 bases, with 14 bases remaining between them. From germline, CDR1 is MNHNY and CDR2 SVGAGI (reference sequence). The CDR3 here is CASSPRQGRYGYTF. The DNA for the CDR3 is TGTGCCAGCAGTCCCCGCCAGGGGCGCTATGGCTACACCTTC.

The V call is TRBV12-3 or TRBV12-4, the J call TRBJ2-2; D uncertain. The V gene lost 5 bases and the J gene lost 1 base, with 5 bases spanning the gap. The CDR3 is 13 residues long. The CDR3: CASSNRNTGELFF. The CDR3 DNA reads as TGTGCCAGCAGTAACAGGAACACCGGGGAGCTGTTTTTT.

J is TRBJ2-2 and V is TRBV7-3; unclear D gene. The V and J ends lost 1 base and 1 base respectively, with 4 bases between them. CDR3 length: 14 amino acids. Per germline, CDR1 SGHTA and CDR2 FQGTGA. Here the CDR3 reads CASSLSRNTGELFF. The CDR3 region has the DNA TGTGCCAGCAGCTTAAGCAGGAACACCGGGGAGCTGTTTTTT.